The 13 T cell receptor beta chains presented below share a single source sample, sequenced in a study of blood T cell repertoires in COVID-19. The repertoire was sequenced with immunoSEQ multiplex PCR; TCRdb's copy has only in-frame clones and lacks some. The repertoire has about 190,000 clones, roughly 82% of them found once; the top ten carry about 5.5%. The material sequenced was PBMCs or T cells enriched from blood (not recorded which). The source of these receptors is a woman aged 55-70 years with acute COVID-19.

This clone appeared a few times. This chain's CDR3 is CASSQVLAGASLTGELFF. In DNA, the CDR3 is TGCGCCAGCAGCCAAGTTCTAGCGGGGGCTTCACTCACCGGGGAGCTGTTTTTT. The rearrangement joins TRBV4-1 to TRBJ2-2, with TRBD2 matching over 10 bases. V shed 1 base and J 4 bases; nucleotides not matched to a gene: 9. The germline V gene encodes CDR1 MGHRA and CDR2 YSYEKL. This CDR3 has 18 amino acids.

V is TRBV7-8 and J is TRBJ2-1; TRBD2 agrees at 9 bases. The V segment lost 1 base and the J segment 9 bases; nucleotides outside the gene matches: 16. This CDR3 spans 18 amino acids. CDR1 SGHVS and CDR2 FQNEAQ come from the germline V gene. Here the CDR3 DNA reads TGTGCCAGCAGCTTAGGACCCTGGGTGCGCGGGGGGGCCTCTGAGCAGTTCTTC. Protein product: CASSLGPWVRGGASEQFF.

This clone has only one observation. Written as DNA, the CDR3 is TGTGCCAGCAGACCCTCGGGGGGCGACTATGGCTACACCTTC. It specifies CASRPSGGDYGYTF. The chain links TRBV6-1 to TRBJ1-2; D possibly corresponds to TRBD1 (6 bases). The germline V and J ends were trimmed by 6 bases and 3 bases, with 14 bases remaining between them. Germline CDR1 and CDR2: MNHNS and SASEGT. The CDR3 totals 14 residues.

Only a few counts were recorded for this clone. CDR3 sequence reads: CASRLHRGSYEQYF. CDR3 nucleotides: TGTGCCAGTAGGTTACACAGGGGCTCCTACGAGCAGTACTTC. V gene TRBV19 combines with J gene TRBJ2-7; 7 bases agree with TRBD1. Germline lookup yields CDR1 LNHDA and CDR2 SQIVND (reference sequence). This CDR3 is built from 14 residues. V was pared by 6 bases and J by 0 bases, with 5 bases of the junction left unmatched. Full variable domain (missing parts from reference TRBV19 and TRBJ2-7): DGGITQSPKYLFRKEGQNVTLSCEQNLNHDAMYWYRQDPGQGLRLIYYSQIVNDFQKGDIAEGYSVSREKKESFPLTVTSAQKNPTAFYLCASRLHRGSYEQYFGPGTRLTVT.

The table lists this clone with a count of one. The rearrangement joins TRBV19 to TRBJ2-1, with D maybe TRBD2 (7 bases). The CDR3 is 18 amino acids. Germline V CDR1 and CDR2: LNHDA, SQIVND (reference sequence). V was pared by 0 bases and J by 3 bases, with 18 bases between. For the CDR3, the DNA is TGTGCCAGTAGTATAGATTATACGGCGGGGGCTTTCTACAATGAGCAGTTCTTC. Protein sequence: CASSIDYTAGAFYNEQFF. The full variable domain, completed using reference TRBV19 and TRBJ2-1, is DGGITQSPKYLFRKEGQNVTLSCEQNLNHDAMYWYRQDPGQGLRLIYYSQIVNDFQKGDIAEGYSVSREKKESFPLTVTSAQKNPTAFYLCASSIDYTAGAFYNEQFFGPGTRLTVL.

This clone was seen more than once but under ten times. This rearrangement joins TRBV4-1 to TRBJ2-2; perhaps TRBD2 as D (7 bases). Trimming took off 3 bases at V and 0 bases at J, with 14 bases between the two ends. The CDR3 runs to 17 residues. Germline lookup yields CDR1 MGHRA and CDR2 YSYEKL. In DNA form, the CDR3 reads TGCGCCAGCAGCCAGGGGGGGGACACCGCGAACACCGGGGAGCTGTTTTTT. Protein product: CASSQGGDTANTGELFF.

A note on this clone: The junction differs from germline at one of its ends, possibly a read error. The chain links TRBV7-9 to TRBJ2-1; 9 bases agree with TRBD1. The CDR3 totals 15 residues. Germline loops: CDR1 SEHNR, CDR2 FQNEAQ (reference sequence). CDR3: CASSPPGQGYYEQFF. CDR3 nucleotides: TGTGCCAGCAGCCCCCCGGGACAGGGCTACTATGAGCAGTTCTTC.

The gene calls are TRBV7-2 and TRBJ1-3; the D gene is possibly TRBD1 (6 bases). The germline V gene has CDR1 SGHTA and CDR2 FQGNSA. The CDR3 consists of 16 residues. V gave up 4 bases and J gave up 0 bases, with 13 bases separating them. The CDR3 is CASSSTGPFSGNTIYF. The CDR3 DNA reads TGTGCCAGCAGCTCGACAGGCCCCTTCTCTGGAAACACCATATATTTT.

The V call is TRBV6-1, the J call TRBJ2-2, with 12 bases identical to TRBD2. The CDR3 has 19 amino acids. Germline values: CDR1 MNHNS, CDR2 SASEGT. The junction had 13 bases not matched to a gene; V was cut back by 4 bases and J by 4 bases. CDR3 nucleotides: TGTGCCAGCAGTGGCCGCCACGGACTAGCGGGAATGAGCACCGGGGAGCTGTTTTTT. Translating it yields CASSGRHGLAGMSTGELFF.

This clone was seen more than once but under ten times. The chain carries TRBV5-5 and TRBJ2-1; 12 nucleotides agree with TRBD2. V was pared by 2 bases and J by 6 bases, with 9 bases of the junction left unmatched. The germline V gene has CDR1 SGHKS and CDR2 YYEKEE (reference sequence). This CDR3 contains 17 residues. CDR3 sequence reads: CASSFLAGGYFGNEQFF. The CDR3 DNA reads TGTGCCAGCAGCTTTCTAGCGGGAGGGTATTTCGGCAATGAGCAGTTCTTC.

This rearrangement joins TRBV28 to TRBJ1-5; D unclear. The V end lost 3 bases, the J end lost 7 bases, and 7 bases lay between the germline ends. Germline-derived CDR1 and CDR2 are MDHEN and SYDVKM. The CDR3 runs to 12 residues. CDR3 sequence reads: CASSFGAQPQHF. The CDR3 DNA reads as TGTGCCAGCAGTTTCGGTGCCCAGCCCCAGCATTTT.

The J gene is TRBJ2-7, the V gene TRBV2, with 10 bases that match TRBD1. The CDR3 sequence is 16 residues long. CDR1 and CDR2 from the germline V gene are SNHLY and FYNNEI. After removal of 3 bases from V and 0 bases from J, the junction contained 5 bases not matched to a gene. The CDR3 protein is CASSEPGQGNSYEQYF. The CDR3 DNA reads as TGTGCCAGCAGTGAGCCGGGACAGGGGAACTCCTACGAGCAGTACTTC.

There are a few counts of this clone. V and J are TRBV10-3 and TRBJ2-7, with 9 bases aligning to TRBD1. V shed 10 bases and J 1 base; nucleotides not matched to a gene: 5. Germline CDR1 and CDR2: ENHRY and SYGVKD. This CDR3 spans 13 amino acids. CDR3 amino acids: CATSGTGSYEQYV. As DNA, the CDR3 is TGTGCCACCTCCGGGACAGGGTCCTACGAGCAGTACGTC.